This T cell receptor (beta chain) was sequenced during a study of cytomegalovirus exposure and HLA in healthy donors. General study results and limits: The study flagged roughly 150 TCR beta chains as cytomegalovirus-associated.

The CDR3 runs 15 residues. V lost 10 bases and J 3 bases, leaving 19 bases between the germline ends. Germline loops: CDR1 LNHDA, CDR2 SQIVND (reference sequence). Using immunoSEQ multiplex PCR, the repertoire was profiled, and TCRdb retains in-frame clones only, with some absent. The profile shows under 250,000 clones, around 86% of them singletons. A note on this clone: The target antigen is unknown.

Sequenced: PBMCs. The origin of this receptor is a woman aged 18-29 years in good health and CMV-seropositive. V usage is TRBV19 and J usage is TRBJ2-1; tentatively, D is TRBD2 (5 bases). The CDR3 reads CATSRAARSYNEQFF. CDR3 DNA: TGTGCCACCTCGCGGGCCGCTAGAAGCTACAATGAGCAGTTCTTC. Using reference TRBV19 and TRBJ2-1 for the parts outside the CDR3, the full variable domain is DGGITQSPKYLFRKEGQNVTLSCEQNLNHDAMYWYRQDPGQGLRLIYYSQIVNDFQKGDIAEGYSVSREKKESFPLTVTSAQKNPTAFYLCATSRAARSYNEQFFGPGTRLTVL.